The entry below gives a single T cell receptor (beta chain) sequence along with its context. This clone appeared once. It lacks a known antigen. The record has no base qualities; no much larger clone is one base away. The CDR3 starts with the cysteine, ends with the phenylalanine, and has 18 residues. This entry keeps only the CDR3 DNA: 54 bases, framed from base 1. The germline V gene gives CDR1 as MDHEN and CDR2 as SYDVKM. From V the trimming removes 5 bases and from J it removes 2 bases, while the gene matches leave 12 bases of the junction unaccounted for. The immunoSEQ Assay, a bias-controlled multiplex PCR, was used to amplify TCRbeta CDR3 regions from genomic DNA. The paper's processing steps were these. Nucleated cell counts per sample were estimated from amplification of reference gene primers within the assay. To quantify the absolute abundance of each unique TCRbeta CDR3 rearrangement, sequence reads were collapsed and filtered. For each sample, productive Simpson clonality was calculated as the square root of Simpson's diversity index over productive rearrangements. TCRdb obtained this table from immuneACCESS and retained in-frame rearrangements with V and J assigned. These tables miss some clones; where compared with another copy, unresolved V genes account for less than half of the shortfall, and the remainder is unexplained. For V, J and clone size, that table is used; D and trimming come from the DNA. The sample includes about 500,000 clones, with around 90% observed a single time. The ten largest clones add up to roughly 0.72% of the sample.

This entry comes from a study of blood T cell repertoires in COVID-19 (dated by TCRdb to 2018 to 2021). Broadly, across the study: Samples from collaborators originated in the United States, Italy and Spain and spanned both the acute and convalescent phases of COVID-19. The dataset comprised deeply sampled blood TCRbeta repertoires from subjects exposed to, actively infected with, or recovered from COVID-19. Where available, HLA class I and class II types were taken from metadata supplied by the sample provider and were not determined by assay-based typing. A de-identified subject ID, COVID-19 status, age in years and sex were almost always included in the sample metadata. The repertoires were made available in a free public database intended to serve as a resource for research on the immune response to SARS-CoV-2. The samples were drawn from two sources: the first 160 participants of the ongoing ImmuneRACE study, and 1,200 or so subjects contributed by 6 global collaborators. The material from the prospective study consisted of cDNA or gDNA derived from T cells, B-cell-depleted T cells, or PBMCs.

What the research found in general, with its limitations: The amount of clinical and demographic metadata varied by source and participant and was provided uncurated.

In the prospective study, participants were about 18 to 100 years old, resided in about 25 geographic areas of the United States, and were enrolled through a virtual design. In the prospective study, participants were assigned to cohorts based on the clinical history participants reported in a screening survey and a study questionnaire. Recovered participants in ImmuneRACE Cohort 3 were defined as having two consecutive negative NP/OP PCR tests, clearance from a healthcare professional, or resolution of symptoms. In the prospective study, whole blood, serum and a nasopharyngeal or oropharyngeal swab were collected from each participant by mobile phlebotomists. Participants in the prospective study had the option to provide additional blood draws and questionnaires over a 2-month period. Prospective study blood samples were shipped either frozen or at room temperature before DNA extraction.

The sample was PBMCs or T cells enriched from blood (not recorded which). In this chain, TRBV28 is recombined with TRBJ2-7, with 13 bases in between that match TRBD2. This TCR was recovered from a woman aged 18-29 years who had recovered from COVID-19. The sequenced DNA is TGTGCCAGCAGTCACCCCCCCGGACTAGCGGGGGCCACCTACGAGCAGTACTTC. This translates into CASSHPPGLAGATYEQYF.